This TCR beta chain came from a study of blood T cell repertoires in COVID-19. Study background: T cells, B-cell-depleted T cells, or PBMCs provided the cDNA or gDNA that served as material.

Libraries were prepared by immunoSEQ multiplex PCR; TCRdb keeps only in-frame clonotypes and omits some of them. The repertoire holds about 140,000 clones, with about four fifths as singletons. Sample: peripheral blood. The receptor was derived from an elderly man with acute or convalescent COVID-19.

The CDR3 nucleotides read TGTGCCAGTAGCCGAGGACAGGGGGATCGTCAGCCCCAGCATTTT. Protein: CASSRGQGDRQPQHF. This sequence joins TRBV19 and TRBJ1-5; 10 positions match TRBD1. CDR1 LNHDA and CDR2 SQIVND come from the germline V gene (reference sequence). The CDR3 runs to 15 residues. V gave up 6 bases and J gave up 6 bases; unmatched junction bases: 8.